Sequencing of this T cell receptor beta chain was carried out in a study of vaccination effects on CD4 cells after COVID-19. ViraFEST expansion of antigen-specific CD4+ T cells with viral peptide pools preceded sequencing. Following 10 days of culture, CD4+ T cells were isolated. In the vaccine recipients, nucleocapsid antibodies were negative and there was no prior SARS-CoV-2 infection. The culture medium for approximately 1.9 million PBMC per well included 9.5 to 10 IU/ml IL-2 and about 9.1 ug/ml peptides. In the cultures, half the medium was exchanged for IL-2 medium on days 3 and 7. V shed 6 bases and J shed 6 bases, with 9 bases lying between them. This CDR3 region has 12 residues. Produced via immunoSEQ multiplex PCR; TCRdb's table is partial and in-frame only. The data hold about 52,000 clones, with nearly 80% observed a single time. About this clone: As yet, its antigen is unknown.

Study-wide results and caveats: A shortage of convalescent patients and an absence of early post-infection timepoints characterized the study.

The receptor was derived from a human donor who received a COVID-19 vaccine. The rearrangement joins TRBV12-3 or TRBV12-4 to TRBJ2-1; D unresolved. The sample consisted of CD4+ T cells from PBMCs cultured with HCoV-OC43 spike peptides, taken before COVID-19 vaccination. As to subset: HCoV-OC43 spike overlapping peptide pool stimulation. CDR3 nucleotide sequence: TGTGCCAGCAGCCCCCGTAGCAATGAGCAGTTCTTC. Encoded protein: CASSPRSNEQFF.